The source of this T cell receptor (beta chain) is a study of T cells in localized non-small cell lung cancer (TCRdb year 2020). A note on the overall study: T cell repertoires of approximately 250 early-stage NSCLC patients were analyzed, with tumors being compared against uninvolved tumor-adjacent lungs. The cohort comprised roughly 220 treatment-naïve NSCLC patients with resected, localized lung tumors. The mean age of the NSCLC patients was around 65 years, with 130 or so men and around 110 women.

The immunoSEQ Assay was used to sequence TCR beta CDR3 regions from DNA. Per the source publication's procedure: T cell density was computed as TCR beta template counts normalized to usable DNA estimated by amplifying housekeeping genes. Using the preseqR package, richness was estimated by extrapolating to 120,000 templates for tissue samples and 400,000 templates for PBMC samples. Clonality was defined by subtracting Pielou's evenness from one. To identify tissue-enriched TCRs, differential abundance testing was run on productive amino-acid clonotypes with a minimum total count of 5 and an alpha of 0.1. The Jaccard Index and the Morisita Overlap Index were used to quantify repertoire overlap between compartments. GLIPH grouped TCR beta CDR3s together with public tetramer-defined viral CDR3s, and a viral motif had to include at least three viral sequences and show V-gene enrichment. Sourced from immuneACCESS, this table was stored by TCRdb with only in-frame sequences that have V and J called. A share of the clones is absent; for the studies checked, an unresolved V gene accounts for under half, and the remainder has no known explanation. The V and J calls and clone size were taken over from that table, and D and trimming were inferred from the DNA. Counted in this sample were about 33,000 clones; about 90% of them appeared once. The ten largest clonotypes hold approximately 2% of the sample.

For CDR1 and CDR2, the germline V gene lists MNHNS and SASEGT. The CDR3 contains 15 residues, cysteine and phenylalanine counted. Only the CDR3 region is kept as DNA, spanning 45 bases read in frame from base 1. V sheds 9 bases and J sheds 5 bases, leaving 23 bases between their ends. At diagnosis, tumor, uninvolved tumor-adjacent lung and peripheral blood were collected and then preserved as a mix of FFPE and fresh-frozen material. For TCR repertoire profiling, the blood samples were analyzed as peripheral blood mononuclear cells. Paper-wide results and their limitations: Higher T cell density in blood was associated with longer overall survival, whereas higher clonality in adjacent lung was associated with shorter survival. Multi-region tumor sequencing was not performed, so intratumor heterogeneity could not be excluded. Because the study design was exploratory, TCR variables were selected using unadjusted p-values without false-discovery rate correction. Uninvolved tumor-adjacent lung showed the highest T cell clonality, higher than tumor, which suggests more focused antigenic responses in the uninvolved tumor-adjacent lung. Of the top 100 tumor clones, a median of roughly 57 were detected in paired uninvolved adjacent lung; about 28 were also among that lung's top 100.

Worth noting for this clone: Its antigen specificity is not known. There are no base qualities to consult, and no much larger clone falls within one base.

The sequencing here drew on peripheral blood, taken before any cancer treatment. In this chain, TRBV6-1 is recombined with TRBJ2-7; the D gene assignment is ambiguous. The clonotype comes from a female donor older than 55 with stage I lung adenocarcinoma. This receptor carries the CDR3 CASNREVGALHEQYF. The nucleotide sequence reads TGTGCCAGTAACCGTGAGGTGGGCGCGTTGCACGAGCAGTACTTC.